A selection of T cell receptor beta chains follows, all from one sample in a study of CXCR3-negative and CXCR3-positive naive CD8 T cells. Reanalyzing the 5' RACE reads, TCRdb keeps one entry per CDR3 protein, without DNA. This sample carries around 63,000 distinct CDR3 sequences, with 0.8% going to the ten biggest clones. The sequencing sample was made of naive CXCR3+ CD8+ T cells from blood. Receptors were obtained from a human donor in good health. Some clones in this sample may be carry-over from other donors' samples. The CDR3 runs from the conserved cysteine through the conserved F or W. The order of the fields is V gene, J gene, CDR3 protein.

>TRBV4-3|TRBJ2-5
CASSQDGAGGGETQYF
>TRBV27|TRBJ1-1
CASGLLLNTEAFF
>TRBV27|TRBJ2-3
CASSRQGASTGTQYF
>TRBV28|TRBJ1-2
CASRDARPGVNGYTF
>TRBV29-1|TRBJ2-7
CSVQDSYEQYF
>TRBV20-1|TRBJ2-1
CSARAHTWGYNEQFF
>TRBV11-2|TRBJ2-3
CASTPQGQGADTQYF
>TRBV12-3/TRBV12-4|TRBJ2-7
CASRPGLTYEQYF
>TRBV7-9|TRBJ1-4
CASSGGPNEKLFF
>TRBV27|TRBJ2-1
CASSPTRLGGEQFF
>TRBV29-1|TRBJ2-5
CSVLLADHQETQYF
>TRBV18|TRBJ1-1
CASSHAPGRFYTEAFF
>TRBV7-3|TRBJ2-7
CASSPGGEVPYEQYF
>TRBV12-3/TRBV12-4|TRBJ1-1
CASSWRGLQAFF
>TRBV21-1|TRBJ2-7
CASSQMKLREQYF
>TRBV12-3/TRBV12-4|TRBJ2-3
CASSLITDTQYF
>TRBV6-2/TRBV6-3|TRBJ2-1
CASINEDGLANEQFF
>TRBV29-1|TRBJ2-7
CSVEGLLPYEQYF
>TRBV7-8|TRBJ1-3
CASSPHSTPPGNTIYF
>TRBV9|TRBJ1-1
CASSVSGGNTEAFF
>TRBV5-1|TRBJ2-7
CASSVGNSYEQYF
>TRBV12-3/TRBV12-4|TRBJ2-3
CASRPEGDTQYF
>TRBV12-3/TRBV12-4|TRBJ1-2
CASSFGSYGYTF
>TRBV29-1|TRBJ2-7
CSVEVVGTYEQYF
>TRBV9|TRBJ2-7
CASSVGLAAYEQYF
>TRBV6-2/TRBV6-3|TRBJ2-1
CASSRTEYNEQFF
>TRBV6-6|TRBJ2-1
CASSASTLAGSSYNEQFF
>TRBV7-8|TRBJ2-7
CASSLSGAAYEQYF
>TRBV7-9|TRBJ2-5
CASSLRNQETQYF
>TRBV7-6|TRBJ2-3
CASSQQGTADTQYF